This record covers a single T cell receptor (beta chain). Germline-derived CDR1 and CDR2 are MNHNY and SVGAGI (reference sequence). Trimming removed 6 bases from V and 4 bases from J, with 9 bases in between. This CDR3 is built from 12 residues. This sample was included in a study of blood T cell repertoires in COVID-19. About the study: Italy, Spain and the United States were the sources of the convalescent and acute COVID-19 samples.

The table came from immunoSEQ multiplex PCR; TCRdb's copy has only in-frame clones and leaves some out. The sample shows 190,000 or so clones, about 77% of them seen only once. Sequencing was done on a sample of peripheral blood. This receptor was identified in an elderly woman with active or convalescent COVID-19. The rearrangement links TRBV6-6 to TRBJ1-1, with D hard to call. The CDR3 DNA is TGTGCCAGCAGCAACACGGGCACTGAAGCTTTCTTT. Protein product: CASSNTGTEAFF.